This T cell receptor beta chain was retrieved from a study of blood T cell repertoires in COVID-19 (dated by TCRdb to about 2020). Study-wide context: Samples from collaborators originated in the United States, Italy and Spain and spanned both the acute and convalescent phases of COVID-19. The samples were drawn from the first 160 participants of the ongoing ImmuneRACE study and from more than 1,000 subjects provided by 6 global collaborators. The prospective study material was composed of cDNA or gDNA derived from T cells, B-cell-depleted T cells, or PBMCs. Where available, HLA class I and class II types were taken from metadata supplied by the sample provider and were not determined by assay-based typing. The repertoires were released in a freely available public database meant as a resource for research on the immune response to SARS-CoV-2. Sample metadata almost always included a de-identified subject ID, COVID-19 status, age in years and sex. Subjects who had been exposed to COVID-19, were actively infected with it, or had recovered from it provided the deeply sampled blood TCRbeta repertoires that made up the dataset. Study-level results and caveats: The amount of clinical and demographic metadata varied by source and participant and was provided uncurated.

As regards this clone: The antigen it recognizes is unknown. The record has no base qualities; no much larger clone is one base away.

The immunoSEQ Assay, a bias-controlled multiplex PCR, was used to amplify TCRbeta CDR3 regions from genomic DNA. In the paper's pipeline: The number of nucleated cells in each sample was estimated by amplification of reference gene primers within the assay. Sequence reads were collapsed and filtered to measure the absolute abundance of every unique TCRbeta CDR3 rearrangement. For each sample, productive Simpson clonality was calculated as the square root of Simpson's diversity index over productive rearrangements. TCRdb re-hosts the immuneACCESS table, in-frame sequences only. Its copies lack some clones; in the studies checked, an unresolved V gene accounts for under half of them, and the cause for the rest is not known. D and trimming come from the DNA, and the V and J calls and clone size come from that table. Across this sample there are under 170,000 clones, with roughly 84% seen only once. The biggest ten clones account for around 2.1% of the sample.

Germline trimming amounts to 8 bases on V and 9 bases on J, with 21 as the count of junction bases outside the gene matches. CDR1 is given as MDHEN and CDR2 as SYDVKM, both from the germline V gene. CDR3 length: 17 amino acids, cysteine to phenylalanine. Only the CDR3 DNA is retained, 51 bases long and in frame from the first base. The collaborating institutions used their own protocols to collect whole blood in K2EDTA tubes. For TCRbeta analysis, collaborators shipped samples as frozen whole blood, isolated PBMCs, or DNA extracted from either of those sample types. Sequencing was done on a sample of peripheral blood. This sequence was found in a man between 65 and 85 years old with acute or convalescent COVID-19. The chain is assembled from TRBV28 and TRBJ2-1, with 8 middle bases fitting TRBD2. Here the CDR3 is given as CASESDSAGGYGREQFF. The DNA reads as follows: TGTGCCAGCGAATCTGACTCGGCGGGAGGATATGGTCGTGAGCAGTTCTTC.